These 12 T cell receptor beta chains came from one sample sequenced in a study of blood T cell repertoires in COVID-19. Sequenced by immunoSEQ multiplex PCR; TCRdb stores in-frame clones only, minus some. This table has roughly 30,000 clones, 89% appearing once. The sequenced sample was peripheral blood. Source of these receptors: a human donor with acute or convalescent COVID-19. The donor label of this sample is uncertain.

The CDR3 region has the DNA TGCAGTGCTAGTTTCCCAGGCGGGGGAAACACCATATATTTT. It yields the protein CSASFPGGGNTIYF. The V call is TRBV20-1, the J call TRBJ1-3, with D hard to call. V was clipped by 3 bases and J by 4 bases, with 13 bases between them. Germline CDR1 and CDR2: DFQATT and SNEGSKA (reference sequence). The CDR3 loop spans 14 amino acids.

V and J are TRBV6-5 and TRBJ1-5, with D uncertain. The CDR3 loop spans 16 amino acids. Germline V gene sequence: CDR1 MNHEY, CDR2 SVGAGI. V dropped 0 bases and J dropped 6 bases, with 15 bases sitting between them. The DNA of the CDR3 is TGTGCCAGCAGTTACTCGGGAGGGTGGTCGCTTCAGCCCCAGCATTTT. Protein sequence: CASSYSGGWSLQPQHF.

DNA for the CDR3: TGCGCCAGCAGGCTAGCGTTTAGCTCTGGGGCCAACGTCCTGACTTTC. It yields the protein CASRLAFSSGANVLTF. This chain uses TRBV5-1 with TRBJ2-6; D possibly corresponds to TRBD2 (6 bases). Germline CDR1 is SGHRS and CDR2 is YFSETQ. The CDR3 length is 16 residues. Trimming removed 5 bases at V and 0 bases at J, with 12 bases between. Full variable domain (remainder filled in from reference TRBV5-1 and TRBJ2-6): KAGVTQTPRYLIKTRGQQVTLSCSPISGHRSVSWYQQTPGQGLQFLFEYFSETQRNKGNFPGRFSGRQFSNSRSEMNVSTLELGDSALYLCASRLAFSSGANVLTFGAGSRLTVL.

The V and J genes are TRBV12-3 or TRBV12-4 and TRBJ1-5; D is undetermined. Deletions cut 5 bases from V and 4 bases from J, with 9 bases between. The CDR3 extends over 13 amino acids. CDR3 protein: CASSQTTNQPQHF. The CDR3 nucleotides read TGTGCCAGCAGTCAGACAACGAATCAGCCCCAGCATTTT.

This chain connects TRBV2 to TRBJ1-5; D not certain. V was cut by 5 bases and J by 4 bases, with 6 bases left in between. Germline V gives CDR1 SNHLY, CDR2 FYNNEI. This CDR3 is built from 12 residues. The CDR3 region has the DNA TGTGCCAGCAGTCAACAGAATCAGCCCCAGCATTTT. Amino acids: CASSQQNQPQHF.

The chain links TRBV2 to TRBJ2-2, with a weak D call TRBD2 (6 bases). This CDR3 has 15 residues. Trimming took off 3 bases at V and 4 bases at J, with 12 bases between the two ends. From germline, CDR1 is SNHLY and CDR2 FYNNEI. The CDR3 region has the DNA TGTGCCAGCAGTGACACTAGCTATCCCACCGGGGAGCTGTTTTTT. Protein: CASSDTSYPTGELFF.

The chain combines TRBV19 with TRBJ2-1; 10 bases map to TRBD1. CDR1 and CDR2 from the germline V gene are LNHDA and SQIVND (reference sequence). CDR3 size: 15 residues. V was clipped by 4 bases and J by 2 bases; unmatched bases: 2. The CDR3 sequence: CASSTGQGAYNEQFF. The CDR3 DNA sequence: TGTGCCAGTAGTACCGGACAGGGGGCCTACAATGAGCAGTTCTTC.

V gene TRBV6-5 combines with J gene TRBJ1-4; D not certain. Per germline, CDR1 MNHEY and CDR2 SVGAGI. The CDR3 consists of 16 residues. Trimming removed 0 bases from V and 5 bases from J, with 13 bases in between. The CDR3 DNA reads as TGTGCCAGCAGTTACTCGAGCCTCGCGAAAAATGAAAAACTGTTTTTT. Protein: CASSYSSLAKNEKLFF.

The chain couples TRBV5-1 to TRBJ2-1; the D gene is possibly TRBD2 (6 bases). Germline lookup yields CDR1 SGHRS and CDR2 YFSETQ. V was trimmed by 1 base and J by 6 bases, leaving 17 bases between them. CDR3 length equals 16 residues. The CDR3 region is CASSLSVSGVGNEQFF. CDR3 coding DNA: TGCGCCAGCAGCTTGTCGGTATCGGGAGTTGGCAATGAGCAGTTCTTC.

The V and J genes are TRBV14 and TRBJ1-1; 8 bases align to TRBD1. V lost 1 base to trimming and J lost 3 bases; unmatched junction nucleotides: 1. This CDR3 is built from 14 residues. In germline, CDR1 is SGHDN, CDR2 FVKESK. The CDR3 protein is CASSQGTGYTEAFF. The CDR3 DNA follows: TGTGCCAGCAGCCAAGGGACAGGGTACACTGAAGCTTTCTTT.

This clone appeared a single time. Compared with germline, one end of the junction differs, possibly owing to a read error. This chain links TRBV12-3 or TRBV12-4 with TRBJ2-1; a weak D match, TRBD2 (6 bases). The CDR3 sequence is 13 residues long. The DNA for the CDR3 is TGTGCCAGCAGTTTCTTAGGAGGGGTCGGGGCGGTCTTC. It translates to CASSFLGGVGAVF.

V is TRBV10-3 and J is TRBJ2-7; 10 positions match TRBD1. Trimming at V came to 4 bases and at J to 2 bases, leaving 26 bases not matched to a gene. Germline V gene data show CDR1 as ENHRY and CDR2 as SYGVKD. CDR3 length equals 22 residues. CDR3 residues: CAISGTGGIGSGLSSQPYEQYF. CDR3 DNA: TGTGCCATCAGTGGGACAGGGGGTATTGGTAGCGGGTTGTCATCACAGCCCTACGAGCAGTACTTC.